A selection of T cell receptor beta chains follows, all from one sample in a study of PD-L1 blockade in urothelial cancer. Sequenced by immunoSEQ multiplex PCR; TCRdb stores in-frame clones only, minus some. The sample contains 40,000 to 60,000 clones, roughly four fifths of which appear only once. Sequences were derived from PBMCs, sampled around atezolizumab (anti-PD-L1) treatment. The receptors were gathered from an older man with urothelial cancer. The CDR3 runs from the conserved cysteine through the conserved F or W. The D gene is left open where the match is weak. Clone size appears in some rows only: once, few, many, or a class for an expanded clone.

>TRBJ1-6|-|-|TRBV7-3
CASSQSPGNSPLHF
TGTGCCAGCAGCCAAAGTCCGGGGAATTCACCCCTCCACTTT
>TRBJ2-2|-|-|TRBV5-4
CASTLQGFTGELFF
TGTGCCAGCACCTTACAGGGATTCACCGGGGAGCTGTTTTTT
>TRBJ2-5|-|-|TRBV28
CASSLAGGTQQETQYF
TGTGCCAGCAGTTTGGCCGGCGGGACTCAGCAAGAGACCCAGTACTTC
>TRBJ2-5|-|-|TRBV11-2
CASSLDQGRWETQYF
TGTGCCAGCAGCTTAGATCAGGGGCGGTGGGAGACCCAGTACTTC
>TRBJ2-6|-|-|TRBV30
CAWRRGRTFSGANVLTF
TGTGCCTGGAGGCGGGGCAGGACCTTCTCTGGGGCCAACGTCCTGACTTTC
>TRBJ2-7|-|TRBD1|TRBV18
CASSPPKGGQGAYEQYF
TGTGCCAGCTCACCCCCCAAAGGAGGACAGGGGGCTTACGAGCAGTACTTC
>TRBJ1-2|-|-|TRBV9
CASSVAPGMGYGYTF
TGTGCCAGCAGCGTAGCTCCAGGGATGGGGTATGGCTACACCTTC
>TRBJ1-1|-|-|TRBV7-6
CASSLAGRGTEAFF
TGTGCCAGCAGTTTGGCGGGGCGGGGCACTGAAGCTTTCTTT
>TRBJ1-1|-|-|TRBV29-1
CSVSQGTEAFF
TGCAGCGTTTCCCAGGGGACTGAAGCTTTCTTT
>TRBJ2-1|-|TRBD2|TRBV7-9
CASSLAWREGAGNEQFF
TGTGCCAGCAGCTTAGCTTGGCGGGAGGGAGCCGGCAATGAGCAGTTCTTC
>TRBJ2-1|once|TRBD2|TRBV7-9
CASSPGGAIEQFF
TGTGCCAGCAGCCCCGGGGGGGCCATCGAGCAGTTCTTC
>TRBJ1-6|-|TRBD1|TRBV7-2
CASSLRDRNSPLHF
TGTGCCAGCAGCCTCCGGGACAGGAATTCACCCCTCCACTTT
>TRBJ2-2|-|TRBD2|TRBV5-1
CASSLWGGDSHTGELFF
TGCGCCAGCAGCTTGTGGGGGGGAGACAGTCACACCGGGGAGCTGTTTTTT
>TRBJ1-2|-|-|TRBV7-8
CASSPTEANYGYTF
TGTGCCAGCAGCCCGACAGAGGCTAACTATGGTTACACCTTC
>TRBJ2-1|few|TRBD2|TRBV11-3
CASSFGRGISSYNEQFF
TGTGCCAGCAGCTTCGGGAGGGGGATTAGCTCCTACAATGAGCAGTTCTTC
>TRBJ1-6|-|-|TRBV19
CASSITGDSPLHF
TGTGCCAGTAGTATAACAGGAGATTCACCCCTCCACTTT
>TRBJ1-5|-|-|TRBV6-5
CASSYSRDTGNQPQHF
TGTGCCAGCAGTTACTCCCGGGACACTGGCAATCAGCCCCAGCATTTT
>TRBJ1-2|-|-|TRBV29-1
CSVAGYSNYGYTF
TGCAGCGTAGCCGGGTATTCGAACTATGGCTACACCTTC
>TRBJ1-2|-|TRBD1|TRBV19
CASSIIGGDYGYTF
TGTGCCAGTAGTATCATAGGGGGCGACTATGGCTACACCTTC
>TRBJ1-3|-|-|TRBV27
CASSERYSGNTIYF
TGTGCCAGCAGCGAGAGGTACTCTGGAAACACCATATATTTT
>TRBJ1-2|-|-|TRBV6-6
CASSPERTEVYGYTF
TGTGCCAGCAGCCCCGAGAGGACAGAGGTCTATGGCTACACCTTC
>TRBJ1-1|-|-|TRBV19
CASSIAGGAGTEAFF
TGTGCCAGTAGTATAGCTGGCGGGGCGGGCACTGAAGCTTTCTTT
>TRBJ2-7|-|-|TRBV7-6
CASSPSSYEQYF
TGTGCCAGCAGCCCTAGCTCCTACGAGCAGTACTTC
>TRBJ1-2|-|TRBD1|TRBV9
CASSVGSGTDYYGYTF
TGTGCCAGCAGCGTAGGGTCAGGGACAGACTACTATGGCTACACCTTC
>TRBJ1-1|-|-|TRBV5-1
CASWGGRGTEAFF
TGCGCCAGTTGGGGGGGGCGCGGCACTGAAGCTTTCTTT
>TRBJ1-5|-|TRBD1|TRBV5-8
CASSRTPGQSNQPQHF
TGTGCCAGCAGTCGAACACCGGGACAGAGCAATCAGCCCCAGCATTTT
>TRBJ2-7|-|-|TRBV5-4
CASSLAGHLTYEQYF
TGTGCCAGCAGCTTGGCGGGACACCTTACCTACGAGCAGTACTTC
>TRBJ1-5|once|-|TRBV6-5
CASSYGQSLVQHF
TGTGCCAGCAGTTACGGGCAGTCTCTGGTGCAGCATTTT
>TRBJ1-2|-|-|TRBV7-2
CASSTGQYGYTF
TGTGCCAGCTCTACAGGGCAATATGGCTACACCTTC
>TRBJ2-3|-|TRBD2|TRBV9
CASSFTSATDTQYF
TGTGCCAGCAGCTTTACTAGCGCCACAGATACGCAGTATTTT
>TRBJ1-5|-|-|TRBV19
CASSGGRASSNQPQHF
TGTGCCAGTAGTGGAGGCCGGGCGTCGAGCAATCAGCCCCAGCATTTT
>TRBJ1-4|once|TRBD1|TRBV9
CASSAGTGHSTNEKLFF
TGTGCCAGCAGCGCCGGGACAGGGCACTCAACTAATGAAAAACTGTTTTTT
>TRBJ2-1|-|TRBD1|TRBV5-1
CASSLDRDDEQFF
TGCGCCAGCAGCTTAGACAGGGACGATGAGCAGTTCTTC
>TRBJ2-1|-|TRBD1|TRBV4-2
CASRIQGSLGNEQFF
TGTGCCAGCAGGATACAGGGGTCACTGGGCAATGAGCAGTTCTTC
>TRBJ1-1|-|-|TRBV5-6
CASSLAAGGRTEAFF
TGTGCCAGCAGCTTGGCCGCGGGAGGGCGCACTGAAGCTTTCTTT
>TRBJ1-5|-|-|TRBV6-1
CASTPDRNQPQHF
TGTGCCAGCACCCCGGACAGAAATCAGCCCCAGCATTTT
>TRBJ2-3|-|TRBD2|TRBV29-1
CSVGRREGPDTQYF
TGCAGCGTGGGGCGGCGGGAGGGCCCCGATACGCAGTATTTT
>TRBJ2-7|-|-|TRBV11-1
CASSVWGREQYF
TGTGCCAGCAGCGTCTGGGGCCGGGAGCAGTACTTC
>TRBJ1-2|-|TRBD1|TRBV4-1
CASSQSSGQGESSSGF
TGCGCCAGCAGCCAATCGTCGGGACAGGGGGAAAGCTCTAGTGGCTTC
>TRBJ2-2|-|-|TRBV9
CASSRSGGTGELFF
TGTGCCAGCAGCCGCAGCGGTGGCACCGGGGAGCTGTTTTTT
>TRBJ2-1|-|TRBD2|TRBV7-2
CASSSGTSGSNDEQFF
TGTGCCAGCAGCTCCGGGACTAGCGGGAGTAACGATGAGCAGTTCTTC
>TRBJ1-2|once|-|TRBV27
CASRRTAIYGYTF
TGTGCCAGCAGGCGGACAGCGATCTATGGCTACACCTTC
>TRBJ1-6|-|TRBD1|TRBV2
CASIFSGQGRSPLHF
TGTGCCAGCATTTTCTCGGGACAGGGCCGGTCACCCCTCCACTTT
>TRBJ2-3|few|TRBD2|TRBV18
CASSPRGAAGGGADTQYF
TGTGCCAGCTCTCCGAGGGGAGCAGCGGGAGGCGGCGCAGATACGCAGTATTTT
>TRBJ2-3|-|TRBD2|TRBV5-4
CASSLAGLAGSTDTQYF
TGTGCCAGCAGCTTAGCGGGACTAGCGGGGAGCACAGATACGCAGTATTTT
>TRBJ2-1|-|TRBD2|TRBV5-1
CASSLDGTSRNEQFF
TGCGCCAGCAGCTTGGATGGGACTAGCCGCAATGAGCAGTTCTTC
>TRBJ1-3|-|-|TRBV4-1
CASSQVSLGGNTIYF
TGCGCCAGCAGCCAGGTCTCTTTGGGCGGAAACACCATATATTTT
>TRBJ1-2|-|TRBD1|TRBV2
CASTTDRVEGYTF
TGTGCCAGCACTACCGACAGGGTGGAAGGCTACACCTTC
>TRBJ2-1|-|-|TRBV6-5
CASSYDQTGTKQFF
TGTGCCAGCAGTTACGATCAAACCGGGACAAAGCAGTTCTTC
>TRBJ1-5|-|-|TRBV28
CASSSIRGAGNQPQHF
TGTGCCAGCAGTTCCATCAGGGGCGCGGGCAATCAGCCCCAGCATTTT
>TRBJ2-3|once|TRBD1|TRBV7-9
CASSTGQGDADTQYF
TGTGCCAGCAGCACGGGACAGGGGGACGCAGATACGCAGTATTTT
>TRBJ2-7|-|-|TRBV28
CASSPRGPYEQYF
TGTGCCAGCAGCCCCCGAGGGCCCTACGAGCAGTACTTC
>TRBJ2-2|few|-|TRBV9
CASSVERGGFAGELFF
TGTGCCAGCAGCGTAGAGCGCGGGGGCTTTGCCGGGGAGCTGTTTTTT
>TRBJ1-1|-|-|TRBV19
CASSIGGNTEAFF
TGTGCCAGTAGTATAGGCGGGAACACTGAAGCTTTCTTT
>TRBJ1-1|-|-|TRBV5-4
CASSLGTENTEAFF
TGTGCCAGCAGCTTGGGGACAGAGAACACTGAAGCTTTCTTT
>TRBJ1-3|-|-|TRBV4-1
CASSQEAQAISGNTIYF
TGCGCCAGCAGCCAAGAGGCACAGGCTATCTCTGGAAACACCATATATTTT
>TRBJ1-1|medium-sized|TRBD1|TRBV5-1
CASSLGTGGLGTEAFF
TGCGCCAGCAGCCTTGGGACAGGGGGGCTAGGTACTGAAGCTTTCTTT
>TRBJ2-3|few|TRBD2|TRBV19
CASTARGGRDTQYF
TGTGCCAGTACCGCGCGGGGGGGCCGGGATACGCAGTATTTT